The following is a T cell receptor beta chain sequence with its context. Its antigen is currently unknown. Germline CDR1 SGHVS, CDR2 FNYEAQ. There are 14 residues in the CDR3. Trimming shortened V by 4 bases and J by 5 bases, and 14 bases separated the two germline ends. This entry comes from a study of tumor-infiltrating lymphocytes in localized non-small cell lung cancer. Study at large: From each patient, both tumor and uninvolved lung, non-adjacent to tumor, were sampled. Study-level results: IM1 and IM2 tumors showed no difference in T-cell fraction. Available tissue quantity limited TCR sequencing to a patient subset. Each assay used a separate piece of the same tissue.

Clones were sequenced by immunoSEQ multiplex PCR, and TCRdb holds only the in-frame ones, with some missing. In the table there are several thousand clones, roughly 71% of which are singletons. The source of this sequence is a human donor with non-small cell lung cancer. What was sequenced was lung tumor tissue. The genes are TRBV7-6 and TRBJ2-5; unclear D gene. CDR3 nucleotides: TGTGCCAGCAGCTGGACCCCAAGGGCGGAGACCCAGTACTTC. It translates to CASSWTPRAETQYF.